In its sample, the clone carrying this T cell receptor beta chain was seen many times. The antigen remains undetermined. Patients underwent thyroid surgery, and none had received any treatment before it. This record belongs to a study of metastatic and nonmetastatic thyroid tumors. For the study at large: The comparison covered peripheral blood and tumor or nodule tissue in malignant and benign thyroid patients.

General study points: It was reported that TCR beta diversity was significantly higher in malignant thyroid tumors than benign nodules, in blood and tumor.

The CDR3 totals 12 residues. Germline V gene lookup returns CDR1 SGDLS and CDR2 YYNGEE. Trimming shortened V by 3 bases and J by 7 bases, and 10 bases separated the two germline ends. TCRdb used MiXCR to call clones anew from the PCR reads. The sample carries around 17,000 clones, roughly 33% recorded once. Sequenced sample: tumor tissue. V is TRBV9 and J is TRBJ2-5, with D tentatively TRBD1 (6 bases). This TCR was recovered from a male donor with papillary thyroid cancer or a benign thyroid nodule (not recorded which). Some clones in this sample may be carry-over from other donors' samples. CDR3 protein: CASSADRTTQYF. As DNA, the CDR3 is TGTGCCAGCAGCGCCGACAGGACGACCCAGTACTTC.